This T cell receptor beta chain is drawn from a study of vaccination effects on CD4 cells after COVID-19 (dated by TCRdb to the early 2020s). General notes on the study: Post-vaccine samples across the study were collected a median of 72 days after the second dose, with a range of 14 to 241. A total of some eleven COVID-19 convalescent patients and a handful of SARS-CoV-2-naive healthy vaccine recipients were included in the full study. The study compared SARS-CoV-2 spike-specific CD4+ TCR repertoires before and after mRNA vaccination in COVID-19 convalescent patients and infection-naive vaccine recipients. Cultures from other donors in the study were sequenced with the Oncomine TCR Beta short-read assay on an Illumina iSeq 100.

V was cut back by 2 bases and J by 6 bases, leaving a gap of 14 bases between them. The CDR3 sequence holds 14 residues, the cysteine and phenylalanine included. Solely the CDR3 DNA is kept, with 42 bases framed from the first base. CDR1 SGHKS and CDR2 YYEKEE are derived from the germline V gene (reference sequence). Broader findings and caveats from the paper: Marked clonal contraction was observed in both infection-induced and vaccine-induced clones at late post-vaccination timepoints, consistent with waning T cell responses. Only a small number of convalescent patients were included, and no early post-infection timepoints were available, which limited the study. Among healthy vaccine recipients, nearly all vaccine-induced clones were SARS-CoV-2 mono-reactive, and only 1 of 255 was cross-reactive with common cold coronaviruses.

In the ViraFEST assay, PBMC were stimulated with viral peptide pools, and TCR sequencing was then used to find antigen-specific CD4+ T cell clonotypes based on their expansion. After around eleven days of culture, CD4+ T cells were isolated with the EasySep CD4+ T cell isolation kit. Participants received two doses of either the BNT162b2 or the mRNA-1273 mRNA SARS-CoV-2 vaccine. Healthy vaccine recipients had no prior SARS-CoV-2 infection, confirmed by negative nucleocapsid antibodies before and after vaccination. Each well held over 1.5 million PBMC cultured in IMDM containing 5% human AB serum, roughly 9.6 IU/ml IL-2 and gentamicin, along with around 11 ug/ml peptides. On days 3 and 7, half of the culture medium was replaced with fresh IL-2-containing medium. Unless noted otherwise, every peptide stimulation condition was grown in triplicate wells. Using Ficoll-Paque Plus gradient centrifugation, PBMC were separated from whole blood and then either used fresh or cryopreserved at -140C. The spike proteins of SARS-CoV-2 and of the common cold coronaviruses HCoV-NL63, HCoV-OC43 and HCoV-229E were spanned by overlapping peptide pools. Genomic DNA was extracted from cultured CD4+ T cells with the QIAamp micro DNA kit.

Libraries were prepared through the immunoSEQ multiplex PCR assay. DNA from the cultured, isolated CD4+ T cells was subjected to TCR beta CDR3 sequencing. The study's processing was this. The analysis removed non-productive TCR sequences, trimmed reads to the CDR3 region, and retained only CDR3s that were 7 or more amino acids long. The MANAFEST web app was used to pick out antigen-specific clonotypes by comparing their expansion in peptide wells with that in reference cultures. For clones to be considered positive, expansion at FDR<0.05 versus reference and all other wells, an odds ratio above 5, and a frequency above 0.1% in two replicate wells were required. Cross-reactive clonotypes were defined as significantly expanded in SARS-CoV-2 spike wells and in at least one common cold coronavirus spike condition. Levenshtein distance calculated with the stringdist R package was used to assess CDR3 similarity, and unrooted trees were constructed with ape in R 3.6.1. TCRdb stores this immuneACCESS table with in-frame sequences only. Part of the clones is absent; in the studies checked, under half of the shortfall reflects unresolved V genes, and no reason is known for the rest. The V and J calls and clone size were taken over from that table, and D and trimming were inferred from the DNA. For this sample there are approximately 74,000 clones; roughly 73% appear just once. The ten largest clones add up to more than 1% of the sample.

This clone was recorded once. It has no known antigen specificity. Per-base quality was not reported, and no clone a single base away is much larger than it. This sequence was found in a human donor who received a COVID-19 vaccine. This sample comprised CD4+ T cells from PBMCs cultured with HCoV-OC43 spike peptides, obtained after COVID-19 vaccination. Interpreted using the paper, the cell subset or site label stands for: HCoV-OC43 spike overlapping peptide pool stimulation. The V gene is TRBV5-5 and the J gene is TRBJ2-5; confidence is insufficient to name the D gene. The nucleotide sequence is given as TGTGCCAGCAGCTTCCCAGGAGCTGAGAAGACCCAGTACTTC. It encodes CASSFPGAEKTQYF.